Sequencing of this T cell receptor (beta chain) was carried out in a study of blood T cell repertoires in COVID-19. V was cut by 1 base and J by 1 base, with 8 bases left in between. There are 14 residues in the CDR3. In germline, CDR1 is SNHLY, CDR2 FYNNEI. Sequencing used immunoSEQ multiplex PCR; TCRdb keeps in-frame clones, though not all of them. The table has roughly 240,000 clones, around 85% seen once. The sequencing sample was made of PBMCs or T cells enriched from blood (not recorded which). This TCR came from a woman between 45 and 65 years old with acute COVID-19. The chain has TRBV2 and TRBJ2-7, with D unresolved. Here the CDR3 reads CASSEGSGSYEQYF. CDR3 in DNA: TGTGCCAGCAGTGAAGGTTCCGGTTCCTACGAGCAGTACTTC.